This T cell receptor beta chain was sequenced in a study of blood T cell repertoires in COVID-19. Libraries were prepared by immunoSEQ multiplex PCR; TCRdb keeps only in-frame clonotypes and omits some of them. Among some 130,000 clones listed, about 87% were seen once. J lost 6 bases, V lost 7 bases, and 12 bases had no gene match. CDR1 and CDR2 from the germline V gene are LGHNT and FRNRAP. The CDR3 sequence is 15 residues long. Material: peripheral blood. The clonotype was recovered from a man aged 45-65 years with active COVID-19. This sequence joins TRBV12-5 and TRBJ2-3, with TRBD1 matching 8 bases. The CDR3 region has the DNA TGTGCTAGTGTTAATCAACAGGGGGATTCCGATACGCAGTATTTT. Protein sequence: CASVNQQGDSDTQYF.